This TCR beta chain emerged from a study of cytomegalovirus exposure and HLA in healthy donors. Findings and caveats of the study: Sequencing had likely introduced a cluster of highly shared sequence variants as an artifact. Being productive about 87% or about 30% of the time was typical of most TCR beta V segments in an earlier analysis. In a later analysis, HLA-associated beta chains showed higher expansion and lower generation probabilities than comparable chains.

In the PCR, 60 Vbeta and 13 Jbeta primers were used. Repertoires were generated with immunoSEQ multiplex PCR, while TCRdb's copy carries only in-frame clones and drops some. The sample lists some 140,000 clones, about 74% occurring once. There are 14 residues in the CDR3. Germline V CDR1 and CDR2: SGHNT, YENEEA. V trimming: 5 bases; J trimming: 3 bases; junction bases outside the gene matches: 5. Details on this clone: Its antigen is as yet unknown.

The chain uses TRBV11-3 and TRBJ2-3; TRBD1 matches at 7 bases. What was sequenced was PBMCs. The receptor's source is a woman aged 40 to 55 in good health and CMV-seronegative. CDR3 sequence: CASSAETGTDTQYF. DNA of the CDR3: TGTGCCAGCAGCGCAGAGACAGGGACAGATACGCAGTATTTT.